A single TCR beta chain is shown here with its context. Its antigen is unknown. The sample originates from a study of beta chain features in type 1 diabetes. Study results and caveats: TCRB CDR3s were moderately but significantly shorter in Type 1 diabetes patients in all four CD4+ subsets.

The entirety of the isolated RNA underwent reverse transcription, so expressed TCRB transcripts were sequenced. About 3.7 million reads on average were seen across naive, central memory and regulatory T cell samples. Using immunoSEQ multiplex PCR, the repertoire was profiled, and TCRdb retains in-frame clones only, with some absent. The repertoire holds about 370,000 clones, over 8.5% seen once, with about 0.63% in the top ten. Trimming pared 1 base from V and 7 bases from J, leaving 11 bases between. In germline, CDR1 is SEHNR, CDR2 FQNEAQ (reference sequence). The CDR3 totals 13 residues. A single heparinised blood sample, averaging approximately 0.12 L, was obtained per donor. Sorting that relied on CD45RO/CCR7/CD25/CD127/CD95/CD27 yielded CD4+ naive, central memory, regulatory and stem cell-like memory cells.

J is TRBJ2-7 and V is TRBV7-9, with D unclear. The source material was central memory CD4+ T cells from blood. This TCR derives from a man aged 25-45 years with type 1 diabetes. CDR3 in amino acids: CASSLDGPGEQYF. The CDR3 DNA sequence: TGTGCCAGCAGCTTAGACGGGCCTGGGGAGCAGTACTTC.